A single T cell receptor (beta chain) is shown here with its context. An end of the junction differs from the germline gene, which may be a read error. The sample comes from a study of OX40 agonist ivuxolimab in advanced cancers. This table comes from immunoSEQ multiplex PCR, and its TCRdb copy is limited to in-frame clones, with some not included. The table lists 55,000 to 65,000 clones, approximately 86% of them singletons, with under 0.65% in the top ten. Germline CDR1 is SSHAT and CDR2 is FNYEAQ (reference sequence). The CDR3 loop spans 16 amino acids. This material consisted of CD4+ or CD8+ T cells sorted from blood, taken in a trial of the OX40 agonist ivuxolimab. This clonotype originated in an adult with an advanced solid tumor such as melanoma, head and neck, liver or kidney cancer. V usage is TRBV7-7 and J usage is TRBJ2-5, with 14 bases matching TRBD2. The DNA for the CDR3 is TGTGCTAGCAGCCCCGGGACTAGCGGGAGTCAAGAGACCCAGTACTTC. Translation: CASSPGTSGSQETQYF.